The rows below give T cell receptor beta chains drawn from one sample of a study of control samples from healthy donors and cancer patients. Sequencing used immunoSEQ multiplex PCR; TCRdb keeps in-frame clones, though not all of them. Among fewer than 95,000 clones, around nine tenths were seen once, and the ten largest hold around a fifth. Input material: blood. The receptors derive from a man aged 30-40 years in good health. CDR3s include the opening cysteine and the closing phenylalanine or tryptophan. The D gene is left open where the match is weak. Part of the rows lack a size; the others show once, few, many or a class for expanded clones.

TRBV11-3,11,NA,TRBJ2-1,once,CASSLGGEQFF,TGTGCCAGCAGCTTAGGTGGTGAGCAGTTCTTC
TRBV7-6,15,TRBD2,TRBJ2-7,NA,CASSLGASGGYEQYF,TGTGCCAGCAGCTTAGGGGCTAGCGGGGGCTACGAGCAGTACTTC
TRBV21-1,15,NA,TRBJ1-3,NA,CASSPPQGSGNTIYF,TGTGCCAGCAGCCCTCCGCAGGGATCTGGAAACACCATATATTTT
TRBV7-8,17,TRBD2,TRBJ2-5,NA,CASSALPTSGSQETQYF,TGTGCCAGCAGCGCCTTACCGACTAGCGGTTCCCAAGAGACCCAGTACTTC
TRBV11-3,16,NA,TRBJ2-2,once,CASSLGSHSSTGELFF,TGTGCCAGCAGCTTAGGGAGCCATTCTAGTACCGGGGAGCTGTTTTTT
TRBV9,15,TRBD1,TRBJ1-2,NA,CASSSPGQGDYGYTF,TGTGCCAGCAGCTCCCCGGGACAGGGGGACTATGGCTACACCTTC
TRBV7-9,13,TRBD1,TRBJ2-3,NA,CAMGDSNTDTQYF,TGTGCCATGGGGGACAGTAACACAGATACGCAGTATTTT
TRBV9,16,TRBD1,TRBJ1-1,NA,CASSVGPGQGNTEAFF,TGTGCCAGCAGCGTAGGACCGGGACAGGGGAACACTGAAGCTTTCTTT
TRBV10-3,14,TRBD1,TRBJ1-2,NA,CATSQDRELYGYTF,TGTGCCACCAGTCAGGACAGGGAACTCTATGGCTACACCTTC
TRBV19,16,TRBD1,TRBJ1-3,NA,CASSPYDRDSGNTIYF,TGTGCCAGTAGCCCCTACGACAGGGACTCTGGAAACACCATATATTTT
TRBV6-1,14,NA,TRBJ2-1,NA,CASSEEVGRIKQFF,TGTGCCAGCAGTGAAGAGGTGGGCAGGATAAAACAGTTCTTC
TRBV4-1,16,TRBD2,TRBJ2-1,NA,CASSQETGGIYNEQFF,TGCGCCAGCAGCCAAGAGACCGGGGGGATATACAATGAGCAGTTCTTC
TRBV10-3,13,TRBD1,TRBJ1-1,NA,CATSEGRGREAFF,TGTGCCACCAGTGAGGGCAGGGGGCGAGAAGCTTTCTTT
TRBV4-1,13,TRBD2,TRBJ2-1,NA,CASSQDLSGGWFF,TGCGCCAGCAGCCAAGATCTAAGCGGGGGGTGGTTCTTC
TRBV25-1,11,NA,TRBJ2-5,NA,CASSEGGTQYF,TGTGCCAGCAGTGAAGGGGGGACCCAGTACTTC
TRBV6-1,16,TRBD2,TRBJ2-3,NA,CASSEWGTSEGDTQYF,TGTGCCAGCAGTGAATGGGGGACTAGCGAGGGAGATACGCAGTATTTT
TRBV4-1,16,TRBD2,TRBJ2-3,NA,CASSQGEGVGPDTQYF,TGCGCCAGCAGCCAAGGGGAGGGAGTAGGACCAGATACGCAGTATTTT
TRBV5-1,17,NA,TRBJ1-4,NA,CASSFSLRAASNEKLFF,TGCGCCAGCAGCTTCAGCCTGAGGGCGGCCTCTAATGAAAAACTGTTTTTT
TRBV2,16,NA,TRBJ2-1,NA,CASSEEALSHYNEQFF,TGTGCCAGCAGTGAAGAGGCGCTCTCCCACTACAATGAGCAGTTCTTC
TRBV10-3,15,NA,TRBJ2-1,NA,CATATGTPNSNEQFF,TGTGCCACTGCGACCGGGACCCCAAACTCCAATGAGCAGTTCTTC
TRBV30,14,TRBD1,TRBJ2-1,NA,CAWGAGTGGLEQFF,TGTGCCTGGGGGGCCGGGACAGGGGGACTTGAGCAGTTCTTC
TRBV10-1,13,TRBD2,TRBJ2-5,NA,CASSPSSGETQYF,TGCGCCAGCAGCCCCTCTAGCGGGGAGACCCAGTACTTC
TRBV10-2,13,NA,TRBJ1-1,NA,CASSLAANTEAFF,TGCGCCAGCAGTCTGGCAGCAAACACTGAAGCTTTCTTT
TRBV6-5,13,TRBD1,TRBJ1-2,NA,CASTAGGGYGYTF,TGTGCCAGCACGGCAGGGGGAGGCTATGGCTACACCTTC
TRBV6-5,15,NA,TRBJ2-6,NA,CASSVRVSGANVLTF,TGTGCCAGCTCTGTACGAGTCTCTGGGGCCAACGTCCTGACTTTC
TRBV5-1,15,NA,TRBJ1-1,NA,CASSLAAAVNTEAFF,TGCGCCAGCAGCTTGGCGGCAGCCGTGAACACTGAAGCTTTCTTT
TRBV30,15,TRBD1,TRBJ1-3,NA,CAWSVPGQGGHTIYF,TGTGCCTGGAGTGTACCGGGACAGGGAGGGCACACCATATATTTT
TRBV5-6,14,NA,TRBJ1-6,NA,CASSLGRGSSPLHF,TGTGCCAGCAGCTTGGGCCGGGGCTCCTCACCCCTCCACTTT
TRBV5-6,13,NA,TRBJ1-1,NA,CASSSQGNTEAFF,TGTGCCAGCAGCTCACAGGGGAACACTGAAGCTTTCTTT
TRBV10-3,12,TRBD1,TRBJ2-1,NA,CATGQGVLEQFF,TGTGCCACCGGACAGGGGGTGCTTGAGCAGTTCTTC
TRBV2,15,NA,TRBJ2-6,NA,CASSDPHSGANVLTF,TGTGCCAGCAGTGACCCCCACTCTGGGGCCAACGTCCTGACTTTC